Following are 10 T cell receptor beta chains from one sample sequenced in a study of a mutant IDH1 vaccine in newly diagnosed glioma. Described time point: baseline, week 1 (first vaccination visit). Sample treatment: pre-vaccination baseline after standard-of-care therapy. Clones were read by immunoSEQ multiplex PCR, and TCRdb kept only the in-frame ones, dropping some. This repertoire shows over 80,000 clones, over 85% found once; its top ten account for roughly 0.61%. The input for sequencing was PBMCs, taken from a glioma patient treated with radiotherapy, temozolomide or both. These receptors originate from a woman aged 45-65 years with glioma.

The rearrangement links TRBV27 to TRBJ2-5; TRBD1 aligns across 9 bases. Per germline, CDR1 MNHEY and CDR2 SMNVEV (reference sequence). This CDR3 contains 18 residues. V trimming: 2 bases; J trimming: 2 bases; junction bases outside the gene matches: 12. CDR3 residues: CASSLRIAGQGRQETQYF. The CDR3 DNA reads TGTGCCAGCAGTTTACGGATCGCCGGACAGGGGAGACAAGAGACCCAGTACTTC.

The rearrangement joins TRBV18 to TRBJ1-1; TRBD1 agrees at 10 bases. Germline assignment: CDR1 KGHSH and CDR2 LQKENI. This CDR3 has 15 amino acids. With V trimmed by 3 bases and J by 5 bases, 6 bases remained unmatched. DNA for the CDR3: TGTGCCAGCTCACCCGGACAGGGGGATAGGACTGAAGCTTTCTTT. It is translated as CASSPGQGDRTEAFF. The complete variable domain, with remaining parts taken from reference TRBV18 and TRBJ1-1, reads NAGVMQNPRHLVRRRGQEARLRCSPMKGHSHVYWYRQLPEEGLKFMVYLQKENIIDESGMPKERFSAEFPKEGPSILRIQQVVRGDSAAYFCASSPGQGDRTEAFFGQGTRLTVV.

The V gene is TRBV7-3, the J gene TRBJ2-2; the D gene is possibly TRBD2 (6 bases). Trimming removed 0 bases from V and 4 bases from J, with 12 bases in between. The CDR3 totals 16 residues. CDR1 is SGHTA, CDR2 FQGTGA, per germline. The CDR3 loop reads CASSLTGGVGTGELFF. In DNA form, the CDR3 reads TGTGCCAGCAGCTTAACGGGCGGGGTTGGCACCGGGGAGCTGTTTTTT.

This chain connects TRBV5-1 to TRBJ2-5; tentatively, D is TRBD1 (6 bases). Trimming took 1 base from V and 2 from J, leaving 12 bases between them. The CDR3 is 15 residues long. CDR1 is SGHRS, CDR2 YFSETQ, per germline. The CDR3 here is CASSLTGFGQETQYF. In DNA, the CDR3 is TGCGCCAGCAGCTTGACAGGGTTTGGGCAAGAGACCCAGTACTTC.

The rearrangement links TRBV28 to TRBJ2-7, with no clear D. Trimming removed 11 bases from V and 0 bases from J, with 8 bases in between. CDR3 length: 11 residues. CDR1 and CDR2 (germline): MDHEN, SYDVKM. The CDR3 reads CAYGGSYEQYF. CDR3 bases: TGTGCCTATGGCGGCTCCTACGAGCAGTACTTC. Full variable domain (outside the CDR3, taken from reference TRBV28 and TRBJ2-7): DVKVTQSSRYLVKRTGEKVFLECVQDMDHENMFWYRQDPGLGLRLIYFSYDVKMKEKGDIPEGYSVSREKKERFSLILESASTNQTSMYLCAYGGSYEQYFGPGTRLTVT.

The V call is TRBV9, the J call TRBJ2-7; 7 bases fit TRBD2. Germline trimming cut 2 bases from V and 0 bases from J; bases unmatched to any gene: 20. CDR3 length: 20 amino acids. Looked up from germline, CDR1 is SGDLS and CDR2 is YYNGEE. The CDR3 sequence: CASSVEGSLAANLPSYEQYF. The DNA for the CDR3 is TGTGCCAGCAGCGTCGAAGGGAGCCTAGCGGCCAATCTGCCCTCCTACGAGCAGTACTTC.

The genes are TRBV7-9 and TRBJ2-1; 8 bases line up with TRBD2. Germline CDR1 and CDR2: SEHNR and FQNEAQ (reference sequence). V gave up 4 bases and J gave up 8 bases; unmatched junction bases: 13. The CDR3 totals 16 residues. The CDR3 nucleotides are TGTGCCAGCAGCTCGTTAGCGGGAACCCGCCTTGATGAGCAGTTCTTC. Translation: CASSSLAGTRLDEQFF.

Remarks on this clone: Other DNA sequences of this sample code for an identical CDR3. The rearrangement joins TRBV18 to TRBJ2-7; TRBD1 might be the D (5 bases). Germline-derived CDR1 and CDR2 are KGHSH and LQKENI. CDR3 size: 13 residues. V lost 2 bases to trimming and J lost 2 bases, with 7 bases between them. CDR3 in DNA: TGTGCCAGCTCACCATCCAGGGCCTACGAGCAGTACTTC. As protein: CASSPSRAYEQYF.

V and J are TRBV6-5 and TRBJ2-5; D unresolved. The J call may be incorrect, as the DNA end agrees better with TRBJ2-7. CDR1 and CDR2 (germline): MNHEY, SVGAGI. The CDR3 has 14 residues. The CDR3 nucleotides are TGTGCCAGCAGGAAGACATATACCTCCTACGAGCAGTACTTC. Protein sequence: CASRKTYTSYEQYF.

The V gene is TRBV28, the J gene TRBJ2-2; no firm D call. CDR1 is MDHEN and CDR2 is SYDVKM in the germline V gene. The CDR3 has 16 residues. The V end was cut by 8 bases, the J end by 5 bases, with 21 bases between. DNA of the CDR3: TGTGCCAGCGGAGACCCCCATAGCATGGGAACCGGGGAGCTGTTTTTT. The encoded protein is CASGDPHSMGTGELFF.